These 14 T cell receptor beta chains were sequenced from one sample in a study of T cell responses to AZD1222 COVID-19 vaccine. The method was immunoSEQ multiplex PCR; TCRdb's version includes in-frame clones alone and lacks a portion of them. The sample lists about 140,000 clones, over 85% occurring once. Sample: peripheral blood, taken on day 0 of AZD1222 vaccination. The receptors shown here come from an adult in good health.

The chain carries TRBV27 and TRBJ1-4, with 7 bases matching TRBD1. V lost 2 bases and J lost 3; bases outside the gene matches: 3. This CDR3 has 15 residues. In germline, CDR1 is MNHEY, CDR2 SMNVEV (reference sequence). CDR3 loop: CASSLTGASNEKLFF. CDR3 sequence (DNA): TGTGCCAGCAGTTTAACAGGGGCGTCTAATGAAAAACTGTTTTTT.

This rearrangement joins TRBV24-1 to TRBJ2-5, with D perhaps assigned TRBD1 or TRBD2 (6 bases each). Germline V lookup: CDR1 KGHDR, CDR2 SFDVKD. Trimming stripped 9 bases from V and 1 base from J, with 20 bases between. The CDR3 has 16 residues. Here the CDR3 DNA reads TGTGCCACCTCACTAGGGGGGACGAAGTCCCAAGAGACCCAGTACTTC. This sequence encodes CATSLGGTKSQETQYF.

The gene calls are TRBV4-1 and TRBJ2-2; 7 bases agree with TRBD1. CDR1 and CDR2 from the germline V gene are MGHRA and YSYEKL. There are 16 residues in the CDR3. The ends lost 1 base at V and 5 bases at J; junction bases unmatched: 7. CDR3 coding DNA: TGCGCCAGCAGCCAAGGAGTCGACAGGGCGACCGGGGAGCTGTTTTTT. Amino acids: CASSQGVDRATGELFF.

The chain links TRBV9 to TRBJ1-3; 7 positions match TRBD1. V lost 4 bases and J lost 4; bases outside the gene matches: 8. The V gene's germline CDR1 is SGDLS and CDR2 YYNGEE. The CDR3 is 15 amino acids. CDR3 nucleotides: TGTGCCAGCAGCCTTTTGAGGGGGCCCGGAAACACCATATATTTT. Its protein is CASSLLRGPGNTIYF.

The V and J genes are TRBV6-5 and TRBJ2-3, with D maybe TRBD1 (5 bases). The CDR3 loop spans 15 amino acids. The V gene's germline CDR1 is MNHEY and CDR2 SVGAGI. Trimming shortened V by 7 bases and J by 6 bases, and 20 bases separated the two germline ends. CDR3 loop: CASNSRGRAMDTQYF. CDR3 in DNA: TGTGCCAGCAACAGTAGGGGCAGGGCTATGGATACGCAGTATTTT.

The rearrangement uses TRBV7-2 and TRBJ2-2, with D possibly TRBD1 on 5 matching bases. Germline V gives CDR1 SGHTA, CDR2 FQGNSA. CDR3 length equals 16 residues. Trimming removed 5 bases at V and 3 bases at J, with 16 bases between. The CDR3 loop reads CASSTYTRVDTGELFF. The CDR3 nucleotides are TGTGCCAGCAGCACTTACACCAGGGTGGACACCGGGGAGCTGTTTTTT.

V is TRBV6-5 and J is TRBJ1-2, with 7 positions matching TRBD1. The J segment lost 6 bases and the V segment lost 6 bases, leaving 7 bases of the junction unmatched. This CDR3 contains 13 residues. CDR1 and CDR2 from the germline V gene are MNHEY and SVGAGI. CDR3 nucleotide sequence: TGTGCCAGCAGCATCGACAGGGCTAATGGCTACACCTTC. It specifies CASSIDRANGYTF.

The chain has TRBV19 and TRBJ2-3, with TRBD2 matching over 9 bases. The germline gives CDR1 LNHDA, CDR2 SQIVND (reference sequence). Trimming removed 4 bases from V and 6 bases from J; junction bases left unmatched: 11. This CDR3 has 16 residues. The CDR3 nucleotides are TGTGCCAGTAGTACCCGCTTTAGCGGGGGATTGGATACGCAGTATTTT. Translating gives CASSTRFSGGLDTQYF.

The V gene is TRBV6-5, the J gene TRBJ1-5; 8 bases map to TRBD1. V shed 6 bases, J shed 8 bases, and the junction held 6 bases outside the gene matches. The CDR3 consists of 13 residues. Germline V gene sequence: CDR1 MNHEY, CDR2 SVGAGI. The CDR3 DNA is TGTGCCAGCAGACAGACAGGGGTAAAGCCCCAGCATTTT. It encodes CASRQTGVKPQHF.

The rearrangement joins TRBV5-5 to TRBJ2-7, with D perhaps matching TRBD1 or TRBD2 (5 bases each). CDR3 size: 14 residues. The V gene lost 3 bases and the J gene lost 4 bases, with 14 bases spanning the gap. The V gene's germline CDR1 is SGHKS and CDR2 YYEKEE (reference sequence). CDR3 sequence reads: CASSSTWGSYEQYF. CDR3 nucleotides: TGTGCCAGCAGCTCCACTTGGGGGTCTTACGAGCAGTACTTC.

The sample holds a few counts of this clone. V is TRBV10-3 and J is TRBJ1-1, with D hard to call. CDR3 size: 14 residues. The germline V and J ends were trimmed by 3 bases and 1 base, with 9 bases remaining between them. Germline loops: CDR1 ENHRY, CDR2 SYGVKD. The CDR3 spells CAISDGSENTEAFF. The CDR3 bases are TGTGCCATCAGTGATGGGAGTGAGAACACTGAAGCTTTCTTT.

This chain uses TRBV4-2 with TRBJ2-5, with D perhaps matching TRBD1 (5 bases). CDR1 LGHNA and CDR2 YNFKEQ come from the germline V gene. This CDR3 is built from 15 residues. With 0 bases removed from V and 0 bases from J, the gap between germline ends came to 8 bases. In DNA, the CDR3 is TGTGCCAGCAGCCAAGAGGCGGACAACCAAGAGACCCAGTACTTC. Its protein product is CASSQEADNQETQYF.

This clone was recorded once. CDR3 DNA sequence: TGTGCCAGCAGCTTAGACCGACAGCTCCCCGGGGGAGCTTTCTTT. This codes for CASSLDRQLPGGAFF. V gene TRBV7-2 combines with J gene TRBJ1-1, with D perhaps TRBD1 (5 bases). V was cut by 1 base and J by 10 bases, with 19 bases left in between. Germline V lookup: CDR1 SGHTA, CDR2 FQGNSA. The CDR3 has 15 residues.

The chain uses TRBV3-1 (or the pseudogene TRBV3-2) and TRBJ2-2; 13 bases map to TRBD2. V shed 4 bases and J 4 bases; nucleotides not matched to a gene: 6. CDR3 length equals 17 residues. Germline CDR1 reads LGHDT; CDR2 reads YNNKEL (reference sequence). In DNA form, the CDR3 reads TGTGCCAGCAGCCTCCGGACTAGCGGGAGAATCACCGGGGAGCTGTTTTTT. Translated, it gives CASSLRTSGRITGELFF.